This TCR beta chain was found in a study of cytomegalovirus exposure and HLA in healthy donors. The CDR3 is 14 amino acids. Germline V gives CDR1 LNHDA, CDR2 SQIVND (reference sequence). Trimming removed 4 bases from V and 3 bases from J, with 10 bases in between. The primer mix had 60 Vbeta and 13 Jbeta primers. The protocol was immunoSEQ multiplex PCR, while the TCRdb copy is restricted to in-frame clones and leaves out a portion. This sample carries fewer than 120,000 clones, roughly 86% of them seen once, and the ten largest clones take more than 1.5%. The source of this sequence is a man between 35 and 55 years old in good health and CMV-seronegative. J is TRBJ1-3 and V is TRBV19; D not certain. The sample taken for sequencing was PBMCs. The DNA of the CDR3 is TGTGCCAGTAGTAGAGGTGAATTTGGAAACACCATATATTTT. Translation: CASSRGEFGNTIYF.